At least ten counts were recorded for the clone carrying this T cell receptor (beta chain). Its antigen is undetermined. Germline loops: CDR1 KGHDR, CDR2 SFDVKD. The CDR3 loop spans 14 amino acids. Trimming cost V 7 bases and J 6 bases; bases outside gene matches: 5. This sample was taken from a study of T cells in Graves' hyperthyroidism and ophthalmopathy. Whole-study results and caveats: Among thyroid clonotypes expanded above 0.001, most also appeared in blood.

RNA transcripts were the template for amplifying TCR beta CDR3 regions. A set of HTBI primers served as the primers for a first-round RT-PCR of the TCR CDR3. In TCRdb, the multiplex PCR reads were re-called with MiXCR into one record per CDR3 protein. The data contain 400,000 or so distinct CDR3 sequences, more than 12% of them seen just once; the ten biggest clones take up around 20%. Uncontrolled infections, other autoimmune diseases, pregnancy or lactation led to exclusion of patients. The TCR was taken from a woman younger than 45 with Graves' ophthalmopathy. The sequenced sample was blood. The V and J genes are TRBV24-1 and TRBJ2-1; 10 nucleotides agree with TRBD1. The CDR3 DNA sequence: TGTGCCACCAGAGGGACAGGGGTTGTCAATGAGCAGTTCTTC. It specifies CATRGTGVVNEQFF.